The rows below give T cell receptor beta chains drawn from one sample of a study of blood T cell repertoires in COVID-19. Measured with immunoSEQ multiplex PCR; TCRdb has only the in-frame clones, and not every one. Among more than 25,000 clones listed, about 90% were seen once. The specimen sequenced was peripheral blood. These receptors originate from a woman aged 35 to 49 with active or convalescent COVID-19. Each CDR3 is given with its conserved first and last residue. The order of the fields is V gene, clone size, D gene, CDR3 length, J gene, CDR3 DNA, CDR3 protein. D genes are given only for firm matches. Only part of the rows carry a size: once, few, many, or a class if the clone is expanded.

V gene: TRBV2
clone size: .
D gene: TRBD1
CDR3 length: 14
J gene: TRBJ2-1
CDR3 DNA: TGTGCCAGCAGTGGTAGCACTCACAGGGGGTTCCAGTTCTTC
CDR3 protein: CASSGSTHRGFQFF

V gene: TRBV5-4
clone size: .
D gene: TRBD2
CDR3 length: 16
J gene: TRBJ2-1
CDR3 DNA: TGTGCCAGCAGGGCTGGGGGACTAGCCCCCTACAATGAGCAGTTCTTC
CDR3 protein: CASRAGGLAPYNEQFF

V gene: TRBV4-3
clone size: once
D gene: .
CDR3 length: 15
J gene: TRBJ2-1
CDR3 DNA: TGCGCCAGCAGCCAAGAGCCCGCGGCCCCCAATGAGCAGTTCTTC
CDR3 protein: CASSQEPAAPNEQFF

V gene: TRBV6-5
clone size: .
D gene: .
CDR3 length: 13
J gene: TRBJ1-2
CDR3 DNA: TGTGCCAGCAGCCCCGGGATCGTGAATGGCTACACCTTC
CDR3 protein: CASSPGIVNGYTF

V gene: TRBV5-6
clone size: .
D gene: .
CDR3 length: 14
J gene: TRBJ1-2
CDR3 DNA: TGTGCCAGCAGCTCAACAGGGAGAAACTATGGCTACACCTTC
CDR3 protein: CASSSTGRNYGYTF

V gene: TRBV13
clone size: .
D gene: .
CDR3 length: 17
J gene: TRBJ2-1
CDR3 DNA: TGTGCCAGCAGCTTAATAGGAGGGCCCTTGGGGAACAATGAGCAGTTCTTC
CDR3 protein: CASSLIGGPLGNNEQFF

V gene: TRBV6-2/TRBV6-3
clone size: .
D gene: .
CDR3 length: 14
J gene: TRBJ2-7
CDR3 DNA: TGTGCCAGCAGTCCCCTAGGAGGGGTGGGCGAGCAGTACTTC
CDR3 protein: CASSPLGGVGEQYF

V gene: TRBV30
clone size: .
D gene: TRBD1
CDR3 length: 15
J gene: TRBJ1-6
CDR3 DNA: TGTGCCTGGAGTGAACTGGGGACAGGTACTCGACCCCTCCACTTT
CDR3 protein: CAWSELGTGTRPLHF

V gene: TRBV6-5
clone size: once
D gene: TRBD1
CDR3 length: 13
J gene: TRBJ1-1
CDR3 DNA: TGTGCCAGCAGTTATGGGGCAGGGGGTGAAGCTTTCTTT
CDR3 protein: CASSYGAGGEAFF

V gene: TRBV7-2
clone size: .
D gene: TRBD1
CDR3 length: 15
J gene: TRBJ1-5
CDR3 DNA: TGTGCCAGCAGCTTAGGCGGGACAGGGGATCAGCCCCAGCATTTT
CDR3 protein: CASSLGGTGDQPQHF

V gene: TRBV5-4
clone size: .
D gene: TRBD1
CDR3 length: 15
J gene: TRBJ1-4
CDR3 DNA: TGTGCCAGCAGCTTGAAGGGGACAGGGGACGAAAAACTGTTTTTT
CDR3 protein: CASSLKGTGDEKLFF

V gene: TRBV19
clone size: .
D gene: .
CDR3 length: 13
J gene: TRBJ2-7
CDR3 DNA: TGTGCCAGTAGTATGGCGGACAGCTACGAGCAGTACTTC
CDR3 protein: CASSMADSYEQYF

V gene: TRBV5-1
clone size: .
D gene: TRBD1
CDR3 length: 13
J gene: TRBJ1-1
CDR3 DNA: TGCGCCAGCAGCCCGGACAGGGTCATTGAAGCTTTCTTT
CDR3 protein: CASSPDRVIEAFF

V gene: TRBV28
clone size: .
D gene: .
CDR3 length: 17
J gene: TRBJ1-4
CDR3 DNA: TGTGCCAGCCGGGGAGGGGGGAGGATTAGGCCCGGTGAAAAACTGTTTTTT
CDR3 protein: CASRGGGRIRPGEKLFF

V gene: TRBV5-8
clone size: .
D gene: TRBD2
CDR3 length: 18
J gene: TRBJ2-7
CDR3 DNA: TGTGCCAGCAGCTTGGGGCTAGCGGGGGGGCAAGGTTCCTACGAGCAGTACTTC
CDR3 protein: CASSLGLAGGQGSYEQYF

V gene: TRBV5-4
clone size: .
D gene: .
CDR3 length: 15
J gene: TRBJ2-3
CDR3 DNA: TGTGCCAGCAGCTTGAGGCAGGTCCAAAGGGGTACGCAGTATTTT
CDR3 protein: CASSLRQVQRGTQYF

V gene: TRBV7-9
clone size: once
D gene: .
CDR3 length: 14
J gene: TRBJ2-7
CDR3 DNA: TGTGCCAGCAGCTCAGGATTTAGCTCCTACGAGCAGTACTTC
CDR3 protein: CASSSGFSSYEQYF

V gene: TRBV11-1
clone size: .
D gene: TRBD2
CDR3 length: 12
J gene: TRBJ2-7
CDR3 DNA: TGTGCCAGCAGGCGGGGGATGAGCGAGCAGTACTTC
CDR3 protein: CASRRGMSEQYF

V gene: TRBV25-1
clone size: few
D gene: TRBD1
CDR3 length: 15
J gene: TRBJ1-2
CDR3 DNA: TGTGCCAGCAGTGAATACAACTCCCCAGGGGGTGGCTACACCTTC
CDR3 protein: CASSEYNSPGGGYTF

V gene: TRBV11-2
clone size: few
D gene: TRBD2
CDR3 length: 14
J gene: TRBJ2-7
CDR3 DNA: TGTGCCAGCAGCTTTAGCGGGAGCGGCTACGAGCAGTACTTC
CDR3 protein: CASSFSGSGYEQYF

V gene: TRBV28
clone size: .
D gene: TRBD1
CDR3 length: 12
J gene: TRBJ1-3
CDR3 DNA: TGTGCCAGCAGTTTTTTGGGGACAGCCATATATTTT
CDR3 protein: CASSFLGTAIYF

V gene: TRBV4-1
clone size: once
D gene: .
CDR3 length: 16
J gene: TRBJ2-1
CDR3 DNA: TGCGCCAGCAGCCAAGATCCGGGACTCCGCGACAATGAGCAGTTCTTC
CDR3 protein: CASSQDPGLRDNEQFF

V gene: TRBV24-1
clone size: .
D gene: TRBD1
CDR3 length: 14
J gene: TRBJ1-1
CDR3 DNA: TGTGCCACCAGTGACCCTGCACAGGGGAATGAAGCTTTCTTT
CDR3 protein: CATSDPAQGNEAFF

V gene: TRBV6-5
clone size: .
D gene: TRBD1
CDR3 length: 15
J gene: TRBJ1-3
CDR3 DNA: TGTGCCAGCAGACGGAACCAGGGGGCTGGAAACACCATATATTTT
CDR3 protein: CASRRNQGAGNTIYF

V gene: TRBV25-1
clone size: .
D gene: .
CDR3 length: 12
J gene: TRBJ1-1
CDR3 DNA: TGTGCCAGCAAGCAGGTAGCGACTGAAGCTTTCTTT
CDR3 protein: CASKQVATEAFF

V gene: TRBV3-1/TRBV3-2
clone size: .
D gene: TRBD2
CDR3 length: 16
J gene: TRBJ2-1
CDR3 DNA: TGTGCCAGCAGCCATGCCGGGACTAGTGACCACAATGAGCAGTTCTTC
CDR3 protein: CASSHAGTSDHNEQFF

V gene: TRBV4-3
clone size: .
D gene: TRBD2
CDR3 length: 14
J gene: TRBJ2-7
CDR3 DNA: TGCGCCAGCAGCCAAGATAGCCGGGGGGGCGAGCAGTACTTC
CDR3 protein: CASSQDSRGGEQYF

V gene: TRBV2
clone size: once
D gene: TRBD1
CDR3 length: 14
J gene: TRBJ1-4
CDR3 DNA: TGTGCCAGCAGTGACCGGACAGGGGATGCAAAACTGTTTTTT
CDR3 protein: CASSDRTGDAKLFF

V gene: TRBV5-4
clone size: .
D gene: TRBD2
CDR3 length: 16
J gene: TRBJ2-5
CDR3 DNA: TGTGCCAGCAGCTCCCCGGGACTAGCAAGGAAAGAGACCCAGTACTTC
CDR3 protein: CASSSPGLARKETQYF

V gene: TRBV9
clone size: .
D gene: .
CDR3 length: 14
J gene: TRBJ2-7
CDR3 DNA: TGTGCCAGCAGCGCACGGACTACCAGCTACGAGCAGTACTTC
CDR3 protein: CASSARTTSYEQYF

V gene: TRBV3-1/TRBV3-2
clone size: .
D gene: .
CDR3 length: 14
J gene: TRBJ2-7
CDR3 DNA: TGTGCCAGCAGCCAAGGGGCAGGGGACCACGAGCAGTACTTC
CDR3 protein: CASSQGAGDHEQYF

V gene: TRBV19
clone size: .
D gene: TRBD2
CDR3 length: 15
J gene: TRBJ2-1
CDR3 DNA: TGTGCCAGTAGTATCAGGGCGGGGGCCTACAATGAGCAGTTCTTC
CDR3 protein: CASSIRAGAYNEQFF

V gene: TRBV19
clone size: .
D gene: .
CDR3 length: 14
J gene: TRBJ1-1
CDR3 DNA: TGTGCCAGTAGTATTTCCTCCAGGGACACTGAAGCTTTCTTT
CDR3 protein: CASSISSRDTEAFF

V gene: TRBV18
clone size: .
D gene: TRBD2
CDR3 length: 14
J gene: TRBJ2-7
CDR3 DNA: TGTGCCAGCTCACCAGGGGGGGGATTCTACGAGCAGTACTTC
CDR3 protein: CASSPGGGFYEQYF

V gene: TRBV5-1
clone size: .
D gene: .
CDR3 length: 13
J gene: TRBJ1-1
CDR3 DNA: TGCGCCAGCAGCTCGGGTCGTGGGACTGAAGCTTTCTTT
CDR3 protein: CASSSGRGTEAFF

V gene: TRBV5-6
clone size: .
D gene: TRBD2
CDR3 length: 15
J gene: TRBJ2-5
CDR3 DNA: TGTGCCAGCAGCTTGCTAGCGGGGGTTAAAGAGACCCAGTACTTC
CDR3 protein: CASSLLAGVKETQYF

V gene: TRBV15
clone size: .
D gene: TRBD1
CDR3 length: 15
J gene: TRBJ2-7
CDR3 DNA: TGTGCCACCAGCCGCCCCGGGACAGGCTACTACGAGCAGTACTTC
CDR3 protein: CATSRPGTGYYEQYF

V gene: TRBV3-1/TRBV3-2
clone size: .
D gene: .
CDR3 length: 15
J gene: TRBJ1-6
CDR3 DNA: TGTGCCAGCAGCCAAGGGGCCGGGCAGGGCCCACCCCTCCACTTT
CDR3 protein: CASSQGAGQGPPLHF

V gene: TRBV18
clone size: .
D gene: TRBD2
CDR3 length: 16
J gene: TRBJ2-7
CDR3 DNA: TGTGCCAGCTCGGAGGCCCTAGCGGGAGGGCCCTACGAGCAGTACTTC
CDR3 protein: CASSEALAGGPYEQYF

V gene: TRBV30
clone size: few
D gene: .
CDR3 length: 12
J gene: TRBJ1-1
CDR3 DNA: TGTGCCTGGAGCCGGGACACCACTGAAGCTTTCTTT
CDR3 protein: CAWSRDTTEAFF

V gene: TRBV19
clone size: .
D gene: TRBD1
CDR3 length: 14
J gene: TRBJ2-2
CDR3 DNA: TGTGCCAGTAGGCTACAGGGGGCGACCGGGGAGCTGTTTTTT
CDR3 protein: CASRLQGATGELFF

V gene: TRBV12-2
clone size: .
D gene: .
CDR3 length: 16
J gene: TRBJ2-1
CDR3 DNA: TGTGCAAGTCGCTCAACGTCGGGACAGGGGTACAATGAGCAGTTCTTC
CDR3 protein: CASRSTSGQGYNEQFF

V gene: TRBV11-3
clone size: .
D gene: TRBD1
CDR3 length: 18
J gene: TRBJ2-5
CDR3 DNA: TGTGCCAGCAGCTTGGGGCCCGGGACAGGGGAAAAGAGGGAGACCCAGTACTTC
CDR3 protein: CASSLGPGTGEKRETQYF

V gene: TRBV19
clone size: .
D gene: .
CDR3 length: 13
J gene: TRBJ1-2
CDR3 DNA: TGTGCCAGCCTCAGGGCCTTGGGCTATGGCTACACCTTC
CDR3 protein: CASLRALGYGYTF

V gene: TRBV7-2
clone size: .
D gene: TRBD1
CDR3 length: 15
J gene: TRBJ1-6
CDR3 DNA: TGTGCCAGCAGCTCAGGCGGGACAGGGGGTTCACCCCTCCACTTT
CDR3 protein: CASSSGGTGGSPLHF

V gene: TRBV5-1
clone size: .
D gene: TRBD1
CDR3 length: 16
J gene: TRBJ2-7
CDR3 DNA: TGCGCCAGCAGCTCAAACGCCGGGACAGCCGACTACGAGCAGTACTTC
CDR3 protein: CASSSNAGTADYEQYF

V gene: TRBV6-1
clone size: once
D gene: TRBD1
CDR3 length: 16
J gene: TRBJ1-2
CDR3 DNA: TGTGCCAGCAGTGAAGGGAGGGGACAGGGTGGCTATGGCTACACCTTC
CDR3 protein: CASSEGRGQGGYGYTF

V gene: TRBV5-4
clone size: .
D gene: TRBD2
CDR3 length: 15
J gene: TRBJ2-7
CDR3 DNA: TGTGCCAGCAGCTTCAACGGTCGGGGGGGCTACGAGCAGTACTTC
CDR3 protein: CASSFNGRGGYEQYF

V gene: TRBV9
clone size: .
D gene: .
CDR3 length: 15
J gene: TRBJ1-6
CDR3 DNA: TGTGCCAGCAGCGTAGCGGGCTCCTATAATTCACCCCTCCACTTT
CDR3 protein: CASSVAGSYNSPLHF

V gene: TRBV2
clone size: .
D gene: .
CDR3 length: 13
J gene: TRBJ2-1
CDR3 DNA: TGTGCCACCGCAGGGGATTCCTACAATGAGCAGTTCTTC
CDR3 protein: CATAGDSYNEQFF

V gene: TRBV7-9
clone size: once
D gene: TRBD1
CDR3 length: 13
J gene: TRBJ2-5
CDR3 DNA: TGTGCCAGCAGCTACGGGGACAGAGAGACCCAGTACTTC
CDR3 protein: CASSYGDRETQYF

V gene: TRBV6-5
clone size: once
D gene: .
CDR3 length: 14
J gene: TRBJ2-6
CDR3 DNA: TGTGCCAGCAGCGGAGTCCCTGGGGCCAACGTCCTGACTTTC
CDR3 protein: CASSGVPGANVLTF

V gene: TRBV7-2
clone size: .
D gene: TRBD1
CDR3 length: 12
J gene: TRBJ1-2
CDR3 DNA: TGTGCCAGCAGCTTGGACAGGGGCAGCTACACCTTC
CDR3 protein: CASSLDRGSYTF